This T cell receptor (beta chain) stems from a study of T cell repertoires in cytomegalovirus infection. Study-level background: In the study, CMV epitopes included recently identified HLA-C-restricted and well-studied HLA-B-restricted ones. Both a matching HLA type and CMV infection were indicated by public TCR beta signatures.

Whole-study findings and limits: HLA-C-restricted CMV-specific TCR beta clonotypes prevailed in the ex vivo response. CMV carriers having the relevant HLA were flagged by cumulative public TCR beta family frequency.

Trimming cost V 0 bases and J 6 bases, with 12 bases left between them. Germline V gene data show CDR1 as WSHSY and CDR2 as SAAADI. CDR3 size: 15 residues. One entry per CDR3 protein, called by TCRdb with MiXCR from the reads. The profile shows about 890,000 distinct CDR3 sequences, about a third of them singletons. This clonotype was counted only a few times. The target antigen is unknown. The chain combines TRBV10-2 with TRBJ2-1; D possibly matches TRBD1 or TRBD2 (5 bases each). The sequences come from cultured CD8+ T cells from PBMCs, collected from culture after CMV antigen stimulation. The source is a human donor in good health (CMV status not recorded). Some clones in this sample may be carry-over from other donors' samples. CDR3 protein: CASSESLAGFNEQFF. DNA of the CDR3: TGCGCCAGCAGTGAGTCCCTAGCAGGGTTCAATGAGCAGTTCTTC.